The clone carrying this T cell receptor (beta chain) was seen a handful of times. As yet, its antigen is unknown. The sample comes from a study of cytomegalovirus exposure and HLA in healthy donors. The study's findings and limits: Reports showed the classifier diagnosing cytomegalovirus status with high specificity and sensitivity.

From germline, CDR1 is SEHNR and CDR2 FQNEAQ (reference sequence). This CDR3 spans 17 amino acids. After removal of 4 bases from V and 7 bases from J, the junction contained 12 bases not matched to a gene. PCR amplification relied on 60 Vbeta primers (plus 13 Jbeta primers). Libraries were prepared by immunoSEQ multiplex PCR; TCRdb keeps only in-frame clonotypes and omits some of them. The table lists hundreds of thousands of clones, approximately 80% of them singletons. The sequence came from a woman aged 35 to 49 in good health and CMV-seronegative. The sequenced material came from PBMCs. The chain employs TRBV7-9 and TRBJ2-1, with TRBD1 matching over 11 bases. The CDR3 sequence: CASSSPPGTGGMNEQFF. In nucleotides, the CDR3 is TGTGCCAGCAGCTCTCCCCCGGGGACAGGGGGAATGAATGAGCAGTTCTTC.